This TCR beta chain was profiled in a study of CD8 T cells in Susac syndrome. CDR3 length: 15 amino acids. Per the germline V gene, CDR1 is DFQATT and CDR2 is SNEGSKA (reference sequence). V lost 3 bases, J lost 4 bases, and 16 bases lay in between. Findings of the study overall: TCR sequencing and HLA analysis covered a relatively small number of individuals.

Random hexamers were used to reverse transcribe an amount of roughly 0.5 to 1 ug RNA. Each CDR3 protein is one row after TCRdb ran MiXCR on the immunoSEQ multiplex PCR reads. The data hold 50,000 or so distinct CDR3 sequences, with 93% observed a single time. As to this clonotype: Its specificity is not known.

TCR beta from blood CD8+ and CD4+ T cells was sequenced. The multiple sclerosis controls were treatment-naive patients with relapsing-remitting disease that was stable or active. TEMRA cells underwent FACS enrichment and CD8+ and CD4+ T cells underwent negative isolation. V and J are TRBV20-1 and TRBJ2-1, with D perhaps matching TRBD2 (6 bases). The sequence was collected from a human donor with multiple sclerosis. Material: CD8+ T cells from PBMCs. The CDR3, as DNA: TGCAGTGCTAGTGACCTTCTAGGGAGGTACAATGAGCAGTTCTTC. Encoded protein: CSASDLLGRYNEQFF.